The sequence of this T cell receptor (beta chain) was determined in a study of blood T cell repertoires in COVID-19. Method: immunoSEQ multiplex PCR; TCRdb's copy keeps in-frame clones and lacks some. The sample comprises some 380,000 clones, almost 90% of which are singletons, and about 7% rests with the top ten. CDR1 is SEHNR and CDR2 is FQNEAQ in the germline V gene (reference sequence). The ends lost 3 bases at V and 6 bases at J; junction bases unmatched: 16. The CDR3 totals 17 residues. This receptor was obtained from a man aged 18 to 35 with active or convalescent COVID-19. The chain joins TRBV7-9 to TRBJ1-2; 7 nucleotides align to TRBD1. The sample comprised peripheral blood. The CDR3 DNA sequence: TGTGCCAGCAGCTTCCAGGGGGACCCCGGGGCAGAAGATGGCTACACCTTC. Translated: CASSFQGDPGAEDGYTF.